A single sample gave rise to the 27 T cell receptor beta chains below, sequenced in a study of T cell repertoires in cytomegalovirus infection. TCRdb used MiXCR to reprocess the reads, holding one entry per CDR3 protein. The sample yields approximately 910,000 distinct CDR3 sequences, around 31% seen once. No cognate antigen is known for these TCRs. The sample consisted of cultured CD8+ T cells from PBMCs, taken from culture after CMV antigen stimulation. Source of these receptors: a human donor in good health (CMV status not recorded). Some clones in this sample may be carry-over from other donors' samples.

Ten or more counts support this clonotype. V gene TRBV7-6 combines with J gene TRBJ1-3; D might be TRBD1 (5 bases). This CDR3 is built from 14 residues. Trimming removed 5 bases from V and 4 bases from J, with 12 bases in between. The germline V gene has CDR1 SGHVS and CDR2 FNYEAQ. The DNA for the CDR3 is TGTGCCAGCAGCCCGGGACCTGTGGGAAACACCATATATTTT. Its translation: CASSPGPVGNTIYF.

This clonotype was detected only a few times. CDR3 region: CASSHSGGGYEQFF. CDR3 DNA: TGCGCCAGCAGCCATTCCGGGGGGGGGTATGAGCAGTTCTTC. The chain recombines TRBV4-3 with TRBJ2-1, with TRBD2 matching 8 bases. The CDR3 has 14 residues. V trimming: 3 bases; J trimming: 8 bases; junction bases outside the gene matches: 6. Germline CDR1 reads LGHNA; CDR2 reads YSLEER.

This clonotype was observed many times. The CDR3 DNA reads TGTGCCAGCAGCAACCGGGACAGGGGCCGTGGGGAGACCCAGTACTTC. Its protein product is CASSNRDRGRGETQYF. The V gene is TRBV7-2, the J gene TRBJ2-5, with TRBD1 matching over 10 bases. CDR1 is SGHTA, CDR2 FQGNSA, per germline. J lost 5 bases, V lost 5 bases, and 11 bases had no gene match. The CDR3 extends over 16 amino acids.

The chain uses TRBV11-2 and TRBJ1-3; D gene uncertain. Per the germline V gene, CDR1 is SGHAT and CDR2 is FQNNGV. Trimming shortened V by 3 bases and J by 0 bases, and 9 bases separated the two germline ends. The CDR3 totals 15 residues. The CDR3 here is CASSLAGISGNTIYF. CDR3 nucleotides: TGTGCCAGCAGCTTGGCCGGGATCTCTGGAAACACCATATATTTT.

V is TRBV27 and J is TRBJ2-5, with TRBD2 identical over 11 bases. The J segment lost 2 bases and the V segment lost 11 bases, leaving 7 bases of the junction unmatched. Germline values: CDR1 MNHEY, CDR2 SMNVEV (reference sequence). This CDR3 spans 14 amino acids. The CDR3 DNA sequence: TGTGCCTCAGGGACTAGCGGTTTGCAAGAGACCCAGTACTTC. This codes for CASGTSGLQETQYF.

Many counts were recorded for this clonotype. The CDR3 DNA reads TGTGCCAGCAGTCCCCCTGGGGGCAGCGGAAACACCATATATTTT. The encoded protein is CASSPPGGSGNTIYF. The chain has TRBV12-3 or TRBV12-4 and TRBJ1-3; D is possibly TRBD1 (6 bases). The ends were cut back, 5 bases at V and 4 bases at J, with 15 bases in the middle. The CDR3 is 15 residues long.

The chain is built from TRBV4-2 and TRBJ2-5; no clear D. Deletions cut 0 bases from V and 5 bases from J, with 13 bases between. This CDR3 has 15 amino acids. Germline CDR1 and CDR2: LGHNA and YNFKEQ. CDR3 residues: CASSQEGNAWETQYF. The CDR3 DNA follows: TGTGCCAGCAGCCAAGAGGGTAACGCCTGGGAGACCCAGTACTTC.

Only a few counts were recorded for this clonotype. V gene TRBV28 combines with J gene TRBJ2-5; TRBD1 aligns across 7 bases. Unmatched junction bases numbered 7, after V lost 5 bases and J lost 7 bases. The germline V gene encodes CDR1 MDHEN and CDR2 SYDVKM. The CDR3 is 13 amino acids. The CDR3 DNA sequence: TGTGCCAGCAGTCAGGGACAGTCGGTGACCCAGTACTTC. Translating gives CASSQGQSVTQYF.

V gene TRBV11-2 combines with J gene TRBJ1-2; TRBD1 aligns across 12 bases. Germline V CDR1 and CDR2: SGHAT, FQNNGV. The CDR3 runs to 15 residues. With V trimmed by 5 bases and J by 6 bases, 7 bases remained unmatched. The CDR3 here is CASSNPGQGADGYTF. CDR3 sequence (DNA): TGTGCCAGCAGCAATCCGGGACAGGGGGCGGATGGCTACACCTTC. Full variable domain (missing parts from reference TRBV11-2 and TRBJ1-2): EAGVAQSPRYKIIEKRQSVAFWCNPISGHATLYWYQQILGQGPKLLIQFQNNGVVDDSQLPKDRFSAERLKGVDSTLKIQPAKLEDSAVYLCASSNPGQGADGYTFGSGTRLTVV.

This sequence joins TRBV19 and TRBJ1-5; D remains ambiguous. Trimming left V 5 bases short and J 6 bases short, with 14 bases between. The CDR3 extends over 14 amino acids. Germline V gene sequence: CDR1 LNHDA, CDR2 SQIVND (reference sequence). The CDR3 reads CASSGVVLSQPQHF. For the CDR3, the DNA is TGTGCCAGTAGTGGGGTGGTCCTAAGTCAGCCCCAGCATTTT.

This clonotype was recorded at least ten times. The V gene is TRBV7-6, the J gene TRBJ2-2; no reliable D call. The CDR3 covers 15 residues. Trimming cost V 5 bases and J 7 bases, with 17 bases left between them. Germline values: CDR1 SGHVS, CDR2 FNYEAQ. CDR3 sequence reads: CASSLVTLLGGELFF. DNA of the CDR3: TGTGCCAGCAGCCTTGTAACCCTTCTCGGCGGGGAGCTGTTTTTT.

The V and J genes are TRBV28 and TRBJ1-6, with 11 positions matching TRBD1. Losses at the gene ends were 6 bases for V and 8 bases for J; bases not matched to a gene: 6. The CDR3 runs 15 residues. Germline V gene data show CDR1 as MDHEN and CDR2 as SYDVKM. DNA for the CDR3: TGTGCCAGCAGCCAGGACAGGGGGCTTCATTCACCCCTCCACTTT. This gives the protein CASSQDRGLHSPLHF.

This clonotype was seen more than once but under ten times. CDR3 in amino acids: CASGLPTGLSEAFF. In DNA, the CDR3 is TGTGCCAGCGGCCTTCCGACAGGGTTGTCTGAAGCTTTCTTT. This chain uses TRBV5-6 with TRBJ1-1; TRBD1 matches 7 bases. The germline gives CDR1 SGHDT, CDR2 YYEEEE. This CDR3 region has 14 residues. Trimming cost V 7 bases and J 6 bases; bases outside gene matches: 12.

This clonotype appeared a single time. This rearrangement joins TRBV27 to TRBJ2-7; D not certain. The CDR3 is 13 amino acids. Germline V gives CDR1 MNHEY, CDR2 SMNVEV (reference sequence). V lost 3 bases and J lost 6, with 12 bases in between. CDR3 in DNA: TGTGCCAGCAGTTTGCCCGTGACTTGCGAGCAGTACGTC. Amino acids: CASSLPVTCEQYV.

The V and J genes are TRBV9 and TRBJ2-1; either TRBD1 or TRBD2 may supply D (5 bases each). Germline V gene sequence: CDR1 SGDLS, CDR2 YYNGEE. The CDR3 is 16 residues long. V was clipped by 4 bases and J by 6 bases, with 20 bases between them. CDR3 sequence (DNA): TGTGCCAGCAGCTTGGACGGAGGACACGGATTCAATGAGCAGTTCTTC. As protein: CASSLDGGHGFNEQFF.

This clonotype occurred many times. The rearrangement uses TRBV25-1 and TRBJ1-4; 8 bases are shared with TRBD1. In germline, CDR1 is MGHDK, CDR2 SYGVNS. With V trimmed by 2 bases and J by 8 bases, 10 bases remained unmatched. The CDR3 runs to 16 residues. The chain's CDR3 is CASSEGLTGEGEKLFF. The CDR3 DNA reads as TGTGCCAGCAGTGAAGGTCTGACAGGGGAAGGGGAAAAACTGTTTTTT.

A note on this clonotype: An end of the junction differs from the germline gene, which may be a read error. The chain couples TRBV7-9 to TRBJ1-2; TRBD1 matches 7 bases. The CDR3 extends over 11 amino acids. Germline CDR1 and CDR2: SEHNR and FQNEAQ (reference sequence). The CDR3 sequence: CASSLGTGIRF. The CDR3 bases are TGTGCCAGCAGCTTAGGGACAGGAATTCGCTTC.

This clonotype occurred a few times. The rearrangement joins TRBV4-1 to TRBJ1-5; D is unresolved. CDR3 size: 14 residues. Germline assignment: CDR1 MGHRA and CDR2 YSYEKL. With 1 base removed from V and 5 bases from J, the gap between germline ends came to 9 bases. The CDR3 protein is CASSQAGVHQPQHF. CDR3 in DNA: TGCGCCAGCAGCCAAGCGGGTGTGCATCAGCCCCAGCATTTT.

This clonotype was seen many times. The chain links TRBV6-5 to TRBJ1-1; D is unresolved. Germline CDR1 is MNHEY and CDR2 is SVGAGI. The CDR3 covers 14 residues. V gave up 0 bases and J gave up 2 bases, with 7 bases separating them. The DNA for the CDR3 is TGTGCCAGCAGTTACTCGGTCAGTAACACTGAAGCTTTCTTT. Translated, it gives CASSYSVSNTEAFF.

This clonotype was found once. The CDR3 bases are TGTGCCAGCAGCTTAAGGGACAGGGGTCCAACTGAAGCTTTCTTT. Translated: CASSLRDRGPTEAFF. The rearrangement links TRBV7-9 to TRBJ1-1; 10 positions match TRBD1. Trimming at V came to 2 bases and at J to 5 bases, leaving 5 bases not matched to a gene. Germline V gene lookup returns CDR1 SEHNR and CDR2 FQNEAQ (reference sequence). The CDR3 runs to 15 residues.

The gene calls are TRBV27 and TRBJ2-7; D possibly corresponds to TRBD1 (6 bases). The CDR3 covers 14 residues. Germline CDR1 reads MNHEY; CDR2 reads SMNVEV (reference sequence). Trimming pared 3 bases from V and 6 bases from J, leaving 15 bases between. The DNA of the CDR3 is TGTGCCAGCAGTTTGGACAGCCGGCAAAGCGAGCAGTACTTC. Residues: CASSLDSRQSEQYF.

As for this clonotype: This may be a read error, as it is one base from a much larger clone. This chain links TRBV12-3 or TRBV12-4 with TRBJ1-1; D remains ambiguous. This CDR3 spans 13 amino acids. The CDR3 nucleotides are TGTGCCAACAGTTTCACGGAGAACACTGAAGCTTTCTTT. It is translated as CANSFTENTEAFF.

The chain combines TRBV19 with TRBJ1-5; TRBD1 matches at 9 bases. Germline V gives CDR1 LNHDA, CDR2 SQIVND (reference sequence). CDR3 length: 18 amino acids. The V gene end was trimmed by 4 bases and the J gene end by 0 bases; junction bases not matched to a gene: 10. The CDR3 DNA reads TGTGCCAGTAGTACAAAGCGGGACAGGGTACCTAGCAATCAGCCCCAGCATTTT. This sequence encodes CASSTKRDRVPSNQPQHF.

This clonotype occurred a few times. The rearrangement uses TRBV7-6 and TRBJ1-4; 12 nucleotides align to TRBD1. Trimming at V came to 6 bases and at J to 8 bases, leaving 13 bases not matched to a gene. The CDR3 runs to 17 residues. Germline V gene lookup returns CDR1 SGHVS and CDR2 FNYEAQ. CDR3 residues: CASRTGTGGQYGEKLFF. CDR3 nucleotide sequence: TGTGCCAGCAGAACCGGGACAGGGGGCCAGTACGGGGAAAAACTGTTTTTT.

J is TRBJ1-5 and V is TRBV19; the D is unclear. Per germline, CDR1 LNHDA and CDR2 SQIVND (reference sequence). V lost 3 bases, J lost 3 bases, and 24 bases lay in between. The CDR3 length is 19 residues. DNA for the CDR3: TGTGCCAGTAGTATTAATGCGGAAATCTACAAGGCCCTCAATCAGCCCCAGCATTTT. It encodes CASSINAEIYKALNQPQHF. Complete variable domain (other parts from reference TRBV19 and TRBJ1-5): DGGITQSPKYLFRKEGQNVTLSCEQNLNHDAMYWYRQDPGQGLRLIYYSQIVNDFQKGDIAEGYSVSREKKESFPLTVTSAQKNPTAFYLCASSINAEIYKALNQPQHFGDGTRLSIL.

V usage is TRBV6-2 or TRBV6-3 and J usage is TRBJ1-5, with a weak D call TRBD1 (5 bases). Germline V lookup: CDR1 MNHEY, CDR2 SVGEGT. The V end was cut by 7 bases, the J end by 4 bases, with 14 bases between. The CDR3 is made up of 14 amino acids. The CDR3 nucleotides read TGTGCCAGCACCATGGGAGACAGAAATCAGCCCCAGCATTTT. This sequence encodes CASTMGDRNQPQHF.

This clonotype was counted only a few times. The J gene is TRBJ2-3, the V gene TRBV10-3; 10 positions match TRBD2. V shed 4 bases, J shed 1 base, and the junction held 8 bases outside the gene matches. Germline V lookup: CDR1 ENHRY, CDR2 SYGVKD. The CDR3 sequence is 17 residues long. In nucleotides, the CDR3 is TGTGCCATCAGTGGGAGCGGGGGGGCCGAAGGCACAGATACGCAGTATTTT. The encoded protein is CAISGSGGAEGTDTQYF.